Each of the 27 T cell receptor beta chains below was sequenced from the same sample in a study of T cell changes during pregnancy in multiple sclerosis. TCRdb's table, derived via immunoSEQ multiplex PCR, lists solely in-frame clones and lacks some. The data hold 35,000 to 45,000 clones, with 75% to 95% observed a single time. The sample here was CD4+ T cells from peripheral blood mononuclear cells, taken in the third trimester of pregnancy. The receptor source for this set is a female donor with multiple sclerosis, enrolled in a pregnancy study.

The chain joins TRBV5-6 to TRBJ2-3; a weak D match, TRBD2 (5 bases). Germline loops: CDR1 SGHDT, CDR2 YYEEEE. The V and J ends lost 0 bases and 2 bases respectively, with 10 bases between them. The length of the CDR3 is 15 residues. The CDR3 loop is CASSLVGGLTDTQYF. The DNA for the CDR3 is TGTGCCAGCAGCTTGGTTGGCGGACTCACAGATACGCAGTATTTT.

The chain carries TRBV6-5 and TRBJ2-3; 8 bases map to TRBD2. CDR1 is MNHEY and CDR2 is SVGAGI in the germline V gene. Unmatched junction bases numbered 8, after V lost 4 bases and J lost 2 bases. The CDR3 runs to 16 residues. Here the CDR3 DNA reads TGTGCCAGCAGTTCCAGGACTAGCCGATACACAGATACGCAGTATTTT. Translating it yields CASSSRTSRYTDTQYF.

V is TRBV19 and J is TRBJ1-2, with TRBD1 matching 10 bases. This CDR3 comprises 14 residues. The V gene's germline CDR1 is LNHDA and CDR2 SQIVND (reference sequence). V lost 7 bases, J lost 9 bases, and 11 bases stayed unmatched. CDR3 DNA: TGTGCCAGTACCATCGCGACAGGGGGCACGAGCTACACCTTC. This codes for CASTIATGGTSYTF.

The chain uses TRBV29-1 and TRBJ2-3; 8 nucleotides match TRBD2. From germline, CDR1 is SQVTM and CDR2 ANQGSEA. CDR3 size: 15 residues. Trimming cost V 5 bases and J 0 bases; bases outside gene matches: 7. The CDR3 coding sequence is TGCAGCGTTTTGGACCCTAGCGGGAGCACAGATACGCAGTATTTT. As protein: CSVLDPSGSTDTQYF.

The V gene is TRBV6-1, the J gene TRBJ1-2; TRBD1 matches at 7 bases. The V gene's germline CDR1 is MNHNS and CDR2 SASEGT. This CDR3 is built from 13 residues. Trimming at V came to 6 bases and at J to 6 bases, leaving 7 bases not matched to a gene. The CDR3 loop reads CASRQQGRDGYTF. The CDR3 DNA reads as TGTGCCAGCAGACAACAGGGGAGAGATGGCTACACCTTC.

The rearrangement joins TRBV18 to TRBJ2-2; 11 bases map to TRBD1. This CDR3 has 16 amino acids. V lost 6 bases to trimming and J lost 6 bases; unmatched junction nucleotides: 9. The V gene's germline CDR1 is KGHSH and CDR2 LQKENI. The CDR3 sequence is CASSRWTGGAAGELFF. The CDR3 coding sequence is TGTGCCAGCTCTCGATGGACAGGGGGCGCGGCCGGGGAGCTGTTTTTT. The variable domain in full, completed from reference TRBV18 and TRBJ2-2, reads NAGVMQNPRHLVRRRGQEARLRCSPMKGHSHVYWYRQLPEEGLKFMVYLQKENIIDESGMPKERFSAEFPKEGPSILRIQQVVRGDSAAYFCASSRWTGGAAGELFFGEGSRLTVL.

This CDR3 is CASSPTTGLAKNIQYF. As DNA, the CDR3 is TGCGCCAGCAGCCCAACGACAGGGTTAGCCAAAAACATTCAGTACTTC. The rearrangement uses TRBV5-1 and TRBJ2-4, with 7 bases aligning to TRBD1. This CDR3 has 16 residues. Trimming took 4 bases from V and 0 from J; bases not matched to a gene: 7. Germline V gives CDR1 SGHRS, CDR2 YFSETQ.

The CDR3 DNA is TGTGCCAGCAGGACCACTAGCGGGAGTTCCTACGAGCAGTACTTC. It specifies CASRTTSGSSYEQYF. J is TRBJ2-7 and V is TRBV6-5; TRBD2 agrees at 11 bases. In germline, CDR1 is MNHEY, CDR2 SVGAGI. The J segment lost 1 base and the V segment lost 6 bases, leaving 5 bases of the junction unmatched. CDR3 length equals 15 residues.

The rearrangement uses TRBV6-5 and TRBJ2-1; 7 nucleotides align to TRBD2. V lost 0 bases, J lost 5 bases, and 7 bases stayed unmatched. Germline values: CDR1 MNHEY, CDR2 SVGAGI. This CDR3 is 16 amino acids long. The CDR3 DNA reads TGTGCCAGCAGTTACTCCAGGCTAGCGGCCCACAATGAGCAGTTCTTC. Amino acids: CASSYSRLAAHNEQFF.

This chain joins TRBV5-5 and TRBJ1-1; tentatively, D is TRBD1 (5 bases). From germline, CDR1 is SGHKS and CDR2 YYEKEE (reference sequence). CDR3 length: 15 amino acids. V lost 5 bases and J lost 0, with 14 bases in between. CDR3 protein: CASSSRGRMNTEAFF. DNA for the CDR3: TGTGCCAGCAGTTCGCGGGGCCGAATGAACACTGAAGCTTTCTTT.

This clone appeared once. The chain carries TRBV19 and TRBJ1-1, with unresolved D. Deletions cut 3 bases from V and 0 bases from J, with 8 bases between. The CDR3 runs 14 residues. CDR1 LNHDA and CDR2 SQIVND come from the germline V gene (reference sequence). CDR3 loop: CASSIGVMNTEAFF. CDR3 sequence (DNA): TGTGCCAGTAGTATCGGGGTCATGAACACTGAAGCTTTCTTT.

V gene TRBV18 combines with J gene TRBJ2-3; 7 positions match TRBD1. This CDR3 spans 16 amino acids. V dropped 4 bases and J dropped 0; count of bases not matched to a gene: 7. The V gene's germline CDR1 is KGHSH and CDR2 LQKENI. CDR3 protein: CASSRTGTDSTDTQYF. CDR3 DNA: TGTGCCAGCTCACGGACCGGGACAGATAGCACAGATACGCAGTATTTT.

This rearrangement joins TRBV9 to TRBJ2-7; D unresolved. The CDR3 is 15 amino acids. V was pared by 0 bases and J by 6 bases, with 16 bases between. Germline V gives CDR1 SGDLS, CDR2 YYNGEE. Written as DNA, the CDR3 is TGTGCCAGCAGCGTAGGAGTACGTAGCTCGGGCGAGCAGTACTTC. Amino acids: CASSVGVRSSGEQYF.

The CDR3 reads CASSPPGLAGGEQFF. The CDR3 DNA follows: TGTGCCAGCTCACCTCCGGGACTAGCGGGAGGTGAGCAGTTCTTC. V is TRBV18 and J is TRBJ2-1, with 15 bases aligning to TRBD2. The trim removed 3 bases at V and 9 bases at J, leaving 3 bases unmatched. The CDR3 runs to 15 residues. Germline assignment: CDR1 KGHSH and CDR2 LQKENI.

The CDR3 DNA follows: TGCGCCAGCAGCATCGGACAGGCTCAAGAGACCCAGTACTTC. Protein sequence: CASSIGQAQETQYF. V gene TRBV5-1 combines with J gene TRBJ2-5; 7 bases align to TRBD1. Per the germline V gene, CDR1 is SGHRS and CDR2 is YFSETQ. The CDR3 consists of 14 residues. The V gene end was trimmed by 4 bases and the J gene end by 2 bases; junction bases not matched to a gene: 5.

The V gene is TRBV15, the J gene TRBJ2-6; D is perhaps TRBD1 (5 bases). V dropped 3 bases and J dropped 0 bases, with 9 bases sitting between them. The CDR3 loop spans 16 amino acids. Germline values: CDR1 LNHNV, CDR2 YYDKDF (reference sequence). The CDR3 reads CATSRVGRSGANVLTF. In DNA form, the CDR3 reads TGTGCCACCAGCAGGGTGGGGCGCTCTGGGGCCAACGTCCTGACTTTC.

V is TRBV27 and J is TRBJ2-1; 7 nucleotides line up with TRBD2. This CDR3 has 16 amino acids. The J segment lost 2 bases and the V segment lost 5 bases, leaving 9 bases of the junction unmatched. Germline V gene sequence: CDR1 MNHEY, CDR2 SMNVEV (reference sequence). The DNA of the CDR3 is TGTGCCAGCAGTAAGTCCATGCGGGGGACCTACAATGAGCAGTTCTTC. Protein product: CASSKSMRGTYNEQFF.

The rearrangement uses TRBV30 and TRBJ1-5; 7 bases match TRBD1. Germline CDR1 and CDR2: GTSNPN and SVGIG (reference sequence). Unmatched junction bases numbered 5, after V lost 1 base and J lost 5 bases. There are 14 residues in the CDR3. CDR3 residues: CAWSGDRVYQPQHF. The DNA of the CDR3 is TGTGCCTGGAGTGGAGACAGGGTTTATCAGCCCCAGCATTTT.

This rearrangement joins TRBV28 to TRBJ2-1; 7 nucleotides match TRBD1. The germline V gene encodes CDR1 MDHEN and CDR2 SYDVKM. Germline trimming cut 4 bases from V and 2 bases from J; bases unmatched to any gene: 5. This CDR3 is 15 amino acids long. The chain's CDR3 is CASSSLDRPYNEQFF. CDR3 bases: TGTGCCAGCAGTTCCTTGGACAGGCCCTACAATGAGCAGTTCTTC.

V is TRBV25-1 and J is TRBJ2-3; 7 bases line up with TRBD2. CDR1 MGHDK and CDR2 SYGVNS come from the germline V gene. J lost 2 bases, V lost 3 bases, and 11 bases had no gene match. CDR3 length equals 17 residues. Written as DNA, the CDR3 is TGTGCCAGCAGTGATCCTGGGGCTAGCGGTCACACAGATACGCAGTATTTT. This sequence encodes CASSDPGASGHTDTQYF.

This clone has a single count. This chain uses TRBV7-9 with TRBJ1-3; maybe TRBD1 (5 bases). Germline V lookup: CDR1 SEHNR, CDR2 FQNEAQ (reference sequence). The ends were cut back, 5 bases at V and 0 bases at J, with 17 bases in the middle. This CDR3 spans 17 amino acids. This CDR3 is CASSPAERQSSGNTIYF. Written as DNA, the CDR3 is TGTGCCAGCAGCCCAGCTGAACGACAGTCCTCTGGAAACACCATATATTTT.

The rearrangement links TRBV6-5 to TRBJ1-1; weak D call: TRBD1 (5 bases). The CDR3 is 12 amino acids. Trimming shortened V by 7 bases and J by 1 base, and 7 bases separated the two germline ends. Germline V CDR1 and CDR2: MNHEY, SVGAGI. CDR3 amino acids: CASKGWNTEAFF. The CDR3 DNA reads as TGTGCCAGCAAGGGGTGGAACACTGAAGCTTTCTTT.

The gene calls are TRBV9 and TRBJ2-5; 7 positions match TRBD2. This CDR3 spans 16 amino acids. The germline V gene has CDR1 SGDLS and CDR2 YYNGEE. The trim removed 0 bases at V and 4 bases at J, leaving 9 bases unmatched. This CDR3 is CASSVGGLPGGETQYF. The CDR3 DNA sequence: TGTGCCAGCAGCGTAGGGGGACTACCTGGCGGAGAGACCCAGTACTTC. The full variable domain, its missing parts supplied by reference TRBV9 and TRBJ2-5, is DSGVTQTPKHLITATGQRVTLRCSPRSGDLSVYWYQQSLDQGLQFLIQYYNGEERAKGNILERFSAQQFPDLHSELNLSSLELGDSALYFCASSVGGLPGGETQYFGPGTRLLVL.

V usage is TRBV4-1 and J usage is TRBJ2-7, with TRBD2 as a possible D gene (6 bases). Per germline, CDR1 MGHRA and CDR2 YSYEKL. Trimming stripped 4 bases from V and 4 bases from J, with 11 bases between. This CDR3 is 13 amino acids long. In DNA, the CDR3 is TGCGCCAGCAGCCCGTCGGGGAGGTACGAGCAGTACTTC. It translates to CASSPSGRYEQYF.

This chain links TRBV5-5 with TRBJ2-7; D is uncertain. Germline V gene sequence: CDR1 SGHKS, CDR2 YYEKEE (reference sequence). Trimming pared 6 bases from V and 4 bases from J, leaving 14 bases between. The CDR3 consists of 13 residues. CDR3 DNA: TGTGCCAGCATGGTTGCCCCCGGGTACGAGCAGTACTTC. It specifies CASMVAPGYEQYF.

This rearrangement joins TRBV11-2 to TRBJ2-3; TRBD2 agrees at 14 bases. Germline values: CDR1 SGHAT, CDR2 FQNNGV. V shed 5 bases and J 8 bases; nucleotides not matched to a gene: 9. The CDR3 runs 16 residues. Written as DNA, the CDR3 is TGTGCCAGCAGCCCAAGACTAGCGGGAGGGCGGGGTACGCAGTATTTT. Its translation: CASSPRLAGGRGTQYF. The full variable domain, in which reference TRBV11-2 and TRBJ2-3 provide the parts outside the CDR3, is EAGVAQSPRYKIIEKRQSVAFWCNPISGHATLYWYQQILGQGPKLLIQFQNNGVVDDSQLPKDRFSAERLKGVDSTLKIQPAKLEDSAVYLCASSPRLAGGRGTQYFGPGTRLTVL.

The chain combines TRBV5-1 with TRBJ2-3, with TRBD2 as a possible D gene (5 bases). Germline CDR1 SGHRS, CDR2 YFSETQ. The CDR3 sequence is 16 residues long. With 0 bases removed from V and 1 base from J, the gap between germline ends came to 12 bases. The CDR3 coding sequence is TGCGCCAGCAGCTTGGCCAAGGGAGCGGGCACAGATACGCAGTATTTT. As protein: CASSLAKGAGTDTQYF.